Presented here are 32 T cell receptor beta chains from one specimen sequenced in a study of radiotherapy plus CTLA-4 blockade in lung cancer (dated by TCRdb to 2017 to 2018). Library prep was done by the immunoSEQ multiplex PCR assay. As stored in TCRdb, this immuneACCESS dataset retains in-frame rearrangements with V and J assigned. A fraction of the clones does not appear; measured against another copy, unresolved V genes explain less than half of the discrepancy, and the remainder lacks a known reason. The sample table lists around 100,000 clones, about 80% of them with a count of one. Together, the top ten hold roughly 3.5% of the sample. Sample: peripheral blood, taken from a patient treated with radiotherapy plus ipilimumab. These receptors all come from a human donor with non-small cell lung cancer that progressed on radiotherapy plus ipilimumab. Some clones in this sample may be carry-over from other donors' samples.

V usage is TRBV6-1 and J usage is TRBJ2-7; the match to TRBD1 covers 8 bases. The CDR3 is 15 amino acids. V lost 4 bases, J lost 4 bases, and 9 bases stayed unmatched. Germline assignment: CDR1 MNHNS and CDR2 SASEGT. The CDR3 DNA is TGTGCCAGCAGTGCCCGCCAGGGGGCAGGTTACGAGCAGTACTTC. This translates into CASSARQGAGYEQYF.

The DNA of the CDR3 is TGTGCCAGCAGACACGGAGAGAACACTGAAGCTTTCTTT. This sequence encodes CASRHGENTEAFF. The V call is TRBV11-1, the J call TRBJ1-1; D gene unclear. V was shortened by 6 bases and J by 1 base, with 9 bases between the two germline ends. The CDR3 runs 13 residues. Per the germline V gene, CDR1 is SGHAT and CDR2 is FQDESV (reference sequence).

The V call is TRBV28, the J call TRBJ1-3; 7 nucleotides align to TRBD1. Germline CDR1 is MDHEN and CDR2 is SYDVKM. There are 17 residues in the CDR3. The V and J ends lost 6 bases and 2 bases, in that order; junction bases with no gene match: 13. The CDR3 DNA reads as TGTGCCAGCAGCCCCATAACCTTACAGGGGACTGGAAACACCATATATTTT. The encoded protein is CASSPITLQGTGNTIYF.

This CDR3 reads CASSPQGAEGYTF. CDR3 nucleotide sequence: TGTGCCAGCAGTCCGCAGGGGGCGGAAGGCTACACCTTC. V is TRBV6-1 and J is TRBJ1-2; 8 nucleotides line up with TRBD1. V was clipped by 5 bases and J by 8 bases; unmatched bases: 7. There are 13 residues in the CDR3. Germline assignment: CDR1 MNHNS and CDR2 SASEGT.

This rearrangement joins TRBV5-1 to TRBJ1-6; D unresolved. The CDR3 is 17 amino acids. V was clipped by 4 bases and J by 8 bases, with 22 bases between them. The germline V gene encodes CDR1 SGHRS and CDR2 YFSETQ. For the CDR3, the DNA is TGCGCCAGCAGCCATGGTAGGCCCCGGGATGATCATTCACCCCTCCACTTT. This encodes CASSHGRPRDDHSPLHF.

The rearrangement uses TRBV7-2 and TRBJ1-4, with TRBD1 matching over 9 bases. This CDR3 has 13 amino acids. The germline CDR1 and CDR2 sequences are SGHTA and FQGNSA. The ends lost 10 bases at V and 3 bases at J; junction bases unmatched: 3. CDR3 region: CATRQGANEKLFF. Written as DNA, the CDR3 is TGTGCCACGAGACAGGGGGCTAATGAAAAACTGTTTTTT.

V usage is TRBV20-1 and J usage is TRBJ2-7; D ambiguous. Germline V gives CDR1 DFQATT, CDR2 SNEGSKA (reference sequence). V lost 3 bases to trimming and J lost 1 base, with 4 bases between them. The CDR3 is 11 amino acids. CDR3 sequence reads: CSASRSYEQYF. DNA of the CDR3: TGCAGTGCTAGTCGATCCTACGAGCAGTACTTC.

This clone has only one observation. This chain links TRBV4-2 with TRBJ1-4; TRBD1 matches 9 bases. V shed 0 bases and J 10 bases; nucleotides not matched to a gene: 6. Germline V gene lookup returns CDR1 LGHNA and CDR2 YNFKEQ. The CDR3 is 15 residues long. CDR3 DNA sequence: TGTGCCAGCAGCCAAGATTGGGGACAGGGTCGAAAACTGTTTTTT. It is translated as CASSQDWGQGRKLFF.

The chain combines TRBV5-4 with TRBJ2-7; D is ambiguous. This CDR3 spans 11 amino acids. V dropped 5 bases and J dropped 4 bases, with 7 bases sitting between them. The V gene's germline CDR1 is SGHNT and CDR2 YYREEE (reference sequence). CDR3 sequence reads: CASSSNYEQYF. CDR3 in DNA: TGTGCCAGCAGTAGTAATTACGAGCAGTACTTC.

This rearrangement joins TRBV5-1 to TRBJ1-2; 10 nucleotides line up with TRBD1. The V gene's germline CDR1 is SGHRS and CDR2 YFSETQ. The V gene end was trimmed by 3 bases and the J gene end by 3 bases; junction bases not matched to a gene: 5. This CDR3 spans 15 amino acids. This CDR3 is CASSWGQGLDYGYTF. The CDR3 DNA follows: TGCGCCAGCAGCTGGGGACAGGGGTTGGACTATGGCTACACCTTC.

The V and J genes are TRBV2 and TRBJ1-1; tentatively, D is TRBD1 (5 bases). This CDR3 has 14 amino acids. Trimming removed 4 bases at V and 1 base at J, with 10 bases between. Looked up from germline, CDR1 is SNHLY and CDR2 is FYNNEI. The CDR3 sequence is CASSGLTANTEAFF. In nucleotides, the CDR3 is TGTGCCAGCAGTGGCCTGACAGCGAACACTGAAGCTTTCTTT.

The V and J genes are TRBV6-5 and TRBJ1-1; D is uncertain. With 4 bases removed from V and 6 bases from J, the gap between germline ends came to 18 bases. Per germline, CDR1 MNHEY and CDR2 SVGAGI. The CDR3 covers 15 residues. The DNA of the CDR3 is TGTGCCAGCAGTTTAGTCCCCCGTGGAGTTTCTGAAGCTTTCTTT. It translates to CASSLVPRGVSEAFF.

The CDR3 DNA follows: TGCAGCGTTGAACAGGGTGGTCAAGAGACCCAGTACTTC. It yields the protein CSVEQGGQETQYF. The chain joins TRBV29-1 to TRBJ2-5, with a tentative D call TRBD1 (5 bases). This CDR3 has 13 residues. Germline CDR1 reads SQVTM; CDR2 reads ANQGSEA. V was shortened by 2 bases and J by 2 bases, with 9 bases between the two germline ends.

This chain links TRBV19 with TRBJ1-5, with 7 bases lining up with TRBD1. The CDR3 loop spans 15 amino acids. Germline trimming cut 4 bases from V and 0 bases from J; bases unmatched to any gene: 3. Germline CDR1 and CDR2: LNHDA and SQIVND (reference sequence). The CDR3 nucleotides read TGTGCCAGTAGTAAGGGACAGTATAGCAATCAGCCCCAGCATTTT. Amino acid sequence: CASSKGQYSNQPQHF.

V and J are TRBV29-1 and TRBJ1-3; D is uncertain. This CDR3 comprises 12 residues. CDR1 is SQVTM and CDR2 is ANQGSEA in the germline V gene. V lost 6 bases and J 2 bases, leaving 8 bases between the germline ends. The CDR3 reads CSVITPGNTIYF. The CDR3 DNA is TGCAGCGTAATCACCCCTGGAAACACCATATATTTT.

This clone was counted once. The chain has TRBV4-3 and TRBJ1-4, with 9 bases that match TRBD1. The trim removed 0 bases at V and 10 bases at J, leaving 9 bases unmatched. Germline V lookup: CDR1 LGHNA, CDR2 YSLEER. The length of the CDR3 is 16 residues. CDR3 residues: CASSQDAGTGFSKLFF. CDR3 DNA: TGCGCCAGCAGCCAAGACGCCGGGACAGGGTTCTCAAAACTGTTTTTT.

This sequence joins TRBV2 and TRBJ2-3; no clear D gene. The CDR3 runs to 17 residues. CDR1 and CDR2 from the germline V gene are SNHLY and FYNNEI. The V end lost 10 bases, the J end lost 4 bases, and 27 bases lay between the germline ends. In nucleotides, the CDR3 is TGTGCCAACATTTTCTTAATTGACGAGAAGCGCGCAGATACGCAGTATTTT. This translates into CANIFLIDEKRADTQYF.

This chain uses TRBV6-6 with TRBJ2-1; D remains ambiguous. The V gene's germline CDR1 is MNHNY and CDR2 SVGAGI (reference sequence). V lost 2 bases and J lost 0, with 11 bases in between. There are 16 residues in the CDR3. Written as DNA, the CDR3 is TGTGCCAGCAGTTACGCGGCAGGCAGCTCCTACAATGAGCAGTTCTTC. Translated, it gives CASSYAAGSSYNEQFF.

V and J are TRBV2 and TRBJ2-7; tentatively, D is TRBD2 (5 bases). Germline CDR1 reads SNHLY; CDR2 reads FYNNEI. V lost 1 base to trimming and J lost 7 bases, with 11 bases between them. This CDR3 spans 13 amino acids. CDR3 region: CASSEGSGWEQYF. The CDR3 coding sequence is TGTGCCAGCAGTGAAGGGTCGGGATGGGAGCAGTACTTC.

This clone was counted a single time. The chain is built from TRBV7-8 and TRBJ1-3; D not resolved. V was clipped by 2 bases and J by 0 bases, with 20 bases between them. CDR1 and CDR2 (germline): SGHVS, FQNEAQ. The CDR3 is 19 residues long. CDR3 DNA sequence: TGTGCCAGCAGCTTACTCGTTAATCCAGTGATAGTCTCTGGAAACACCATATATTTT. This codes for CASSLLVNPVIVSGNTIYF. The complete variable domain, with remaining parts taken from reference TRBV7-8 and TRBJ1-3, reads GAGVSQSPRYKVAKRGQDVALRCDPISGHVSLFWYQQALGQGPEFLTYFQNEAQLDKSGLPSDRFFAERPEGSVSTLKIQRTQQEDSAVYLCASSLLVNPVIVSGNTIYFGEGSWLTVV.

The CDR3 DNA reads as TGTGCCAGCTCACCAGGAAAGGAGACCCAGTACTTC. Translated: CASSPGKETQYF. V usage is TRBV18 and J usage is TRBJ2-5, with D uncertain. The germline gives CDR1 KGHSH, CDR2 LQKENI. The CDR3 covers 12 residues. The V end was cut by 2 bases, the J end by 5 bases, with 6 bases between.

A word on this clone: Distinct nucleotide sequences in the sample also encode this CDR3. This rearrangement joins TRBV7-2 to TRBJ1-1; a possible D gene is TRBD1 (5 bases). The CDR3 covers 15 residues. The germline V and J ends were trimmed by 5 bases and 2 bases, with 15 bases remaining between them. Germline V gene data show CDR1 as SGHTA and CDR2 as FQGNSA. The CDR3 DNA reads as TGTGCCAGCAGCGATAGAGACAGACTTAACACTGAAGCTTTCTTT. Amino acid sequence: CASSDRDRLNTEAFF.

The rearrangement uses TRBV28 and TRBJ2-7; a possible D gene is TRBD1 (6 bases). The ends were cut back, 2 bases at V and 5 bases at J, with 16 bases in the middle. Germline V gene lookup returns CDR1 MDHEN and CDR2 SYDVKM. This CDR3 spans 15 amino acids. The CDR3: CASSLVVGQGNEQYF. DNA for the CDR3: TGTGCCAGCAGTTTAGTCGTGGGGCAGGGGAACGAGCAGTACTTC.

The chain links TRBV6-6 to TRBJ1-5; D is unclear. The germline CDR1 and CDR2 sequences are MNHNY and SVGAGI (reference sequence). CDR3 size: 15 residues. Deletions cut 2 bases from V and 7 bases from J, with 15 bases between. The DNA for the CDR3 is TGTGCCAGCAGTTACGGGCAGTTACATAGGCAGCCCCAGCATTTT. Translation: CASSYGQLHRQPQHF.

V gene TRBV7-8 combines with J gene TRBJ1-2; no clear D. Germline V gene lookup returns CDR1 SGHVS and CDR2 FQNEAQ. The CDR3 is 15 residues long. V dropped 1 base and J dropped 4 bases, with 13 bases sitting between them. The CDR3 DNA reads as TGTGCCAGCAGCTTAGTTGATACAAGGTCCTATGGCTACACCTTC. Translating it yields CASSLVDTRSYGYTF.

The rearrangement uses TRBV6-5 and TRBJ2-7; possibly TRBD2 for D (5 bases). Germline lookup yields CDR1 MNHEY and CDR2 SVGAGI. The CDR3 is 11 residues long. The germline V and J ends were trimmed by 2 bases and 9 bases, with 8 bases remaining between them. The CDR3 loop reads CASSYEGRQYF. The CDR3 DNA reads TGTGCCAGCAGTTACGAGGGTAGGCAGTACTTC.

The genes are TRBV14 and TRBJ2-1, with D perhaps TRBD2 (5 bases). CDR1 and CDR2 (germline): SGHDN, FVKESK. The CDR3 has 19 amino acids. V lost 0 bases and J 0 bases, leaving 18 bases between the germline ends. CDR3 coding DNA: TGTGCCAGCAGCCAAGAGGACTTAGCAGGCAGTAGCTCCTACAATGAGCAGTTCTTC. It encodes CASSQEDLAGSSSYNEQFF. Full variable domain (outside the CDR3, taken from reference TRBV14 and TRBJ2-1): EAGVTQFPSHSVIEKGQTVTLRCDPISGHDNLYWYRRVMGKEIKFLLHFVKESKQDESGMPNNRFLAERTGGTYSTLKVQPAELEDSGVYFCASSQEDLAGSSSYNEQFFGPGTRLTVL.

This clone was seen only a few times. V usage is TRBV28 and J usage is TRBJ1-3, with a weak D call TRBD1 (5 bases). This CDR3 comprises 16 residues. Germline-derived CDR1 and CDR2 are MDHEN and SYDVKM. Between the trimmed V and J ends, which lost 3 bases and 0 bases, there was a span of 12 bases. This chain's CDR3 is CASSLGWGSSGNTIYF. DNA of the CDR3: TGTGCCAGCAGTTTGGGCTGGGGGAGCTCTGGAAACACCATATATTTT.

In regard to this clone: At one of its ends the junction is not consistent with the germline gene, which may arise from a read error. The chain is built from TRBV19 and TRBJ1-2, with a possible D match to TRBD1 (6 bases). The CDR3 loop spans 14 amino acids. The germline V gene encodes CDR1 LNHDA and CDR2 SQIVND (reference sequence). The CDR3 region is CASSIDRGVGGHTF. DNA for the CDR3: TGTGCCAGTAGTATAGACAGGGGTGTCGGTGGCCACACCTTC.

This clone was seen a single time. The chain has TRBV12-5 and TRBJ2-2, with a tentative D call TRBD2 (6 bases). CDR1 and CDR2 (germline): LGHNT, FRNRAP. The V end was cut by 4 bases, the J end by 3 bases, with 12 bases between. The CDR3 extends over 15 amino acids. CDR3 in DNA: TGTGCTAGTGGTTCTGGTGGAGGGGACACCGGGGAGCTGTTTTTT. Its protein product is CASGSGGGDTGELFF.

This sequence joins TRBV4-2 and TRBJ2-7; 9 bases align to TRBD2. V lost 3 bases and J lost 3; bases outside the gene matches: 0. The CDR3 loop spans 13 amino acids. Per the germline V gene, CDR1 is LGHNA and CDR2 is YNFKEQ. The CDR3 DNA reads TGTGCCAGCAGCCAGACTAGCGGCTACGAGCAGTACTTC. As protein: CASSQTSGYEQYF.

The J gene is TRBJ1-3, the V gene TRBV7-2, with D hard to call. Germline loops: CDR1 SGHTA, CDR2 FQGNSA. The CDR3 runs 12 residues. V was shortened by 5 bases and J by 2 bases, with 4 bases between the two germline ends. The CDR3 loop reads CASSPPGNTIYF. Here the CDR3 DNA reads TGTGCCAGCAGCCCCCCTGGAAACACCATATATTTT.